Each of the 25 T cell receptor beta chains below was sequenced from the same sample in a study of siplizumab effects on memory and regulatory T cells. Repertoires were generated with immunoSEQ multiplex PCR, while TCRdb's copy carries only in-frame clones and drops some. This sample has 80,000 to 130,000 clones, with 92% found just once. Specimen: Tregs sorted from blood. Every receptor here comes from a human donor in good health.

The rearrangement uses TRBV6-6 and TRBJ2-3; 7 nucleotides match TRBD1. Germline lookup yields CDR1 MNHNY and CDR2 SVGAGI (reference sequence). This CDR3 is built from 15 residues. Trimming at V came to 2 bases and at J to 4 bases, leaving 6 bases not matched to a gene. Here the CDR3 reads CASSYLRQGADTQYF. As DNA, the CDR3 is TGTGCCAGCAGTTACCTTCGACAGGGAGCAGATACGCAGTATTTT.

The rearrangement links TRBV28 to TRBJ1-2; no clear D. This CDR3 region has 14 residues. With 6 bases removed from V and 3 bases from J, the gap between germline ends came to 14 bases. CDR1 and CDR2 from the germline V gene are MDHEN and SYDVKM. CDR3 amino acids: CASSPVPADYGYTF. The DNA of the CDR3 is TGTGCCAGCAGCCCTGTTCCGGCAGACTATGGCTACACCTTC.

The rearrangement links TRBV6-1 to TRBJ1-2, with 8 bases that match TRBD1. CDR3 length: 14 residues. Per germline, CDR1 MNHNS and CDR2 SASEGT. The V and J ends lost 6 bases and 4 bases, in that order; junction bases with no gene match: 7. The CDR3 coding sequence is TGTGCCAGCAGACGGGCAGGGGGCACCTATGGCTACACCTTC. Translating it yields CASRRAGGTYGYTF.

This chain links TRBV19 with TRBJ2-1; TRBD1 agrees at 9 bases. CDR3 length: 13 residues. Germline CDR1 LNHDA, CDR2 SQIVND (reference sequence). With V trimmed by 8 bases and J by 9 bases, 8 bases remained unmatched. The CDR3 bases are TGTGCCAGTTCCGCCGGACAGGGGCTTGAGCAGTTCTTC. Its translation: CASSAGQGLEQFF.

The chain joins TRBV4-1 to TRBJ2-7; TRBD1 is a possible D gene (6 bases). Trimming removed 4 bases from V and 3 bases from J, with 10 bases in between. The CDR3 runs 13 residues. CDR1 and CDR2 (germline): MGHRA, YSYEKL. The CDR3 region has the DNA TGCGCCAGCAGCCGGGACATGCGCTACGAGCAGTACTTC. It specifies CASSRDMRYEQYF.

This chain links TRBV15 with TRBJ2-1; no firm D call. Germline V gene sequence: CDR1 LNHNV, CDR2 YYDKDF (reference sequence). The V gene lost 1 base and the J gene lost 0 bases, with 7 bases spanning the gap. The CDR3 length is 15 residues. The DNA of the CDR3 is TGTGCCACCAGCAGAGCTGTAGGCTCCTACAATGAGCAGTTCTTC. Residues: CATSRAVGSYNEQFF.

CDR3 loop: CASSGLNEQFF. The CDR3 coding sequence is TGTGCCAGCAGCGGCCTCAATGAGCAGTTCTTC. The genes are TRBV7-6 and TRBJ2-1; D call uncertain. This CDR3 region has 11 residues. The ends were cut back, 5 bases at V and 6 bases at J, with 5 bases in the middle. Germline CDR1 SGHVS, CDR2 FNYEAQ.

The rearrangement uses TRBV7-6 and TRBJ2-5; D call uncertain. CDR1 is SGHVS, CDR2 FNYEAQ, per germline. The CDR3 runs 14 residues. Trimming removed 2 bases at V and 5 bases at J, with 12 bases between. Here the CDR3 DNA reads TGTGCCAGCAGCTTATATATCGGTGGGGAGACCCAGTACTTC. Translation gives CASSLYIGGETQYF.

The chain couples TRBV19 to TRBJ1-5, with 9 bases that match TRBD1. Germline CDR1 is LNHDA and CDR2 is SQIVND (reference sequence). This CDR3 contains 17 residues. J was trimmed by 7 bases and V by 1 base; bases with no gene match: 11. CDR3 amino acids: CASSIVGGQGREQPQHF. The CDR3 nucleotides are TGTGCCAGTAGTATAGTTGGGGGACAGGGTCGAGAGCAGCCCCAGCATTTT. Supplemented by reference TRBV19 and TRBJ1-5, the full variable domain reads DGGITQSPKYLFRKEGQNVTLSCEQNLNHDAMYWYRQDPGQGLRLIYYSQIVNDFQKGDIAEGYSVSREKKESFPLTVTSAQKNPTAFYLCASSIVGGQGREQPQHFGDGTRLSIL.

The chain joins TRBV5-1 to TRBJ1-1, with 9 bases that match TRBD1. V was pared by 6 bases and J by 4 bases, with 16 bases of the junction left unmatched. Per germline, CDR1 SGHRS and CDR2 YFSETQ. The CDR3 length is 17 residues. The CDR3 bases are TGCGCCAGCACAGTTACCGGGACAGGGTATCTCGGCACTGAAGCTTTCTTT. Its translation is CASTVTGTGYLGTEAFF.

In its sample, this clone was seen once. The chain uses TRBV28 and TRBJ2-1; no clear D. V shed 1 base and J shed 2 bases, with 6 bases lying between them. CDR3 size: 14 residues. Germline V CDR1 and CDR2: MDHEN, SYDVKM. The CDR3 DNA follows: TGTGCCAGCAGTTTATCAGGACCCTACAATGAGCAGTTCTTC. Translated, it gives CASSLSGPYNEQFF. Full variable domain (rest looked up from reference TRBV28 and TRBJ2-1): DVKVTQSSRYLVKRTGEKVFLECVQDMDHENMFWYRQDPGLGLRLIYFSYDVKMKEKGDIPEGYSVSREKKERFSLILESASTNQTSMYLCASSLSGPYNEQFFGPGTRLTVL.

This rearrangement joins TRBV19 to TRBJ1-2, with no clear D. V lost 5 bases to trimming and J lost 2 bases, with 15 bases between them. This CDR3 is 15 amino acids long. Germline V lookup: CDR1 LNHDA, CDR2 SQIVND (reference sequence). The CDR3 region has the DNA TGTGCCAGTAGTGGGTCAGCCACCGGGAACTATGGCTACACCTTC. This gives the protein CASSGSATGNYGYTF.

The chain is built from TRBV9 and TRBJ2-2; D uncertain. Trimming left V 0 bases short and J 5 bases short, with 5 bases between. CDR3 length equals 13 residues. In germline, CDR1 is SGDLS, CDR2 YYNGEE. Here the CDR3 reads CASSVAFTGELFF. CDR3 coding DNA: TGTGCCAGCAGCGTAGCTTTTACCGGGGAGCTGTTTTTT.

J is TRBJ2-7 and V is TRBV10-1; 7 nucleotides agree with TRBD2. There are 13 residues in the CDR3. V shed 2 bases and J 3 bases; nucleotides not matched to a gene: 1. From germline, CDR1 is WNHNN and CDR2 SYGVQD (reference sequence). The CDR3 sequence is CASSEQRGYEQYF. CDR3 DNA sequence: TGCGCCAGCAGTGAGCAGCGGGGCTACGAGCAGTACTTC.

The chain joins TRBV19 to TRBJ2-7; D could derive from TRBD1 or TRBD2 (5 bases each). This CDR3 has 17 amino acids. Germline values: CDR1 LNHDA, CDR2 SQIVND (reference sequence). Trimming took 7 bases from V and 9 from J, leaving 31 bases between them. The CDR3 DNA reads TGTGCCAGTAAGCACGAAGCTGGGGGACGGAGACTACGGGGGCAGTACTTC. As protein: CASKHEAGGRRLRGQYF.

The V call is TRBV7-6, the J call TRBJ1-1; D call uncertain. Trimming stripped 6 bases from V and 1 base from J, with 12 bases between. The CDR3 contains 14 residues. Germline V gene lookup returns CDR1 SGHVS and CDR2 FNYEAQ. CDR3 loop: CASSLTRQNTEAFF. Written as DNA, the CDR3 is TGTGCCAGCAGTCTTACTAGACAGAACACTGAAGCTTTCTTT. The full variable domain, rest sourced from reference TRBV7-6 and TRBJ1-1, is GAGVSQSPRYKVTKRGQDVALRCDPISGHVSLYWYRQALGQGPEFLTYFNYEAQQDKSGLPNDRFSAERPEGSISTLTIQRTEQRDSAMYRCASSLTRQNTEAFFGQGTRLTVV.

This chain joins TRBV6-5 and TRBJ1-4, with D unresolved. The CDR3 is 15 amino acids. Germline V CDR1 and CDR2: MNHEY, SVGAGI. V lost 5 bases and J lost 4, with 14 bases in between. CDR3 loop: CASSRAGGRNEKLFF. The CDR3, as DNA: TGTGCCAGCAGTCGCGCGGGTGGCCGTAATGAAAAACTGTTTTTT.

V gene TRBV29-1 combines with J gene TRBJ2-7; no clear D. The CDR3 runs 13 residues. Germline values: CDR1 SQVTM, CDR2 ANQGSEA. V gave up 0 bases and J gave up 3 bases, with 9 bases separating them. The CDR3 spells CSVEDLPGYEQYF. CDR3 DNA sequence: TGCAGCGTTGAAGATCTACCGGGCTACGAGCAGTACTTC.

The chain employs TRBV9 and TRBJ2-1; D is perhaps TRBD1 (8 bases). The CDR3 is 13 residues long. Per the germline V gene, CDR1 is SGDLS and CDR2 is YYNGEE. Trimming pared 5 bases from V and 9 bases from J, leaving 15 bases between. The chain's CDR3 is CASSGSGTGEQFF. The CDR3 DNA sequence: TGTGCCAGCAGTGGAAGCGGGACAGGTGAGCAGTTCTTC.

J is TRBJ1-3 and V is TRBV7-8; D not resolved. Per germline, CDR1 SGHVS and CDR2 FQNEAQ. The CDR3 consists of 12 residues. Trimming pared 10 bases from V and 2 bases from J, leaving 9 bases between. CDR3 sequence (DNA): TGTGCCACTAGGGCTGCTGGAAACACCATATATTTT. Protein: CATRAAGNTIYF.

This chain joins TRBV7-3 and TRBJ2-5; no definite D call. Looked up from germline, CDR1 is SGHTA and CDR2 is FQGTGA. Trimming stripped 1 base from V and 2 bases from J, with 8 bases between. CDR3 length: 14 residues. CDR3 loop: CASSLSLTQETQYF. The CDR3 DNA sequence: TGTGCCAGCAGCTTAAGCCTGACACAAGAGACCCAGTACTTC.

The V gene is TRBV10-2, the J gene TRBJ1-5; no clear D gene. This CDR3 is built from 14 residues. Germline-derived CDR1 and CDR2 are WSHSY and SAAADI. Trimming removed 4 bases from V and 9 bases from J, with 16 bases in between. The DNA of the CDR3 is TGCGCCAGCAGTGCGGGCGGCTCGGGGTGGCCCCAGCATTTT. This encodes CASSAGGSGWPQHF.

The sample holds one count of this clone. The J gene is TRBJ1-2, the V gene TRBV6-6; D perhaps matches TRBD1 (5 bases). With 4 bases removed from V and 6 bases from J, the gap between germline ends came to 15 bases. Looked up from germline, CDR1 is MNHNY and CDR2 is SVGAGI (reference sequence). The CDR3 sequence is 14 residues long. Here the CDR3 reads CASSSRTNLHGYTF. The CDR3 region has the DNA TGTGCCAGCAGTTCTCGGACAAATCTTCATGGCTACACCTTC.

This chain connects TRBV5-1 to TRBJ2-2, with D maybe TRBD2 (5 bases). The germline gives CDR1 SGHRS, CDR2 YFSETQ. V lost 1 base and J lost 5, with 12 bases in between. The CDR3 sequence is 15 residues long. The CDR3 reads CASSLHREGTGELFF. The CDR3, as DNA: TGCGCCAGCAGCTTGCATCGGGAAGGGACCGGGGAGCTGTTTTTT.

The chain joins TRBV7-9 to TRBJ2-1; possible D gene TRBD1, 6 bases. Trimming took 6 bases from V and 3 from J, leaving 12 bases between them. Germline CDR1 is SEHNR and CDR2 is FQNEAQ (reference sequence). The CDR3 length is 14 residues. CDR3 amino acids: CASSPGQYYNEQFF. The CDR3 DNA reads TGTGCCAGCAGTCCTGGACAGTACTACAATGAGCAGTTCTTC. The full variable domain, completed using reference TRBV7-9 and TRBJ2-1, is DTGVSQNPRHKITKRGQNVTFRCDPISEHNRLYWYRQTLGQGPEFLTYFQNEAQLEKSRLLSDRFSAERPKGSFSTLEIQRTEQGDSAMYLCASSPGQYYNEQFFGPGTRLTVL.